This TCR beta chain was sequenced for a study of T-cell memory formation after mild COVID-19. Study-wide findings and caveats: A balance of CD4 and CD8 characterized clones contracting day 15 to 85, whereas later expanders leaned CD4+. Pre-infection memory held some responding clones, suggesting pre-existing cross-reactive T cells responded.

TCRdb re-called the 5' RACE reads through MiXCR, storing one row per CDR3 protein. The sample shows hundreds of thousands of distinct CDR3 sequences, around 21% of them seen only once. A few counts support this clonotype. What it binds is not known. This CDR3 has 12 amino acids. Trimming removed 11 bases from V and 4 bases from J, with 11 bases in between. The sequenced material came from PBMCs or a T cell subset sorted from them (not recorded which). The source of this sequence is an adult woman who had mild COVID-19 (a few samples of this study predate the infection). Cell type and time point are not known. The rearrangement uses TRBV12-3 or TRBV12-4 and TRBJ1-4; possible D gene TRBD1, 6 bases. In DNA, the CDR3 is TGTGCCTCCGGGGGCCATAATGAAAAACTGTTTTTT. The encoded protein is CASGGHNEKLFF.